The 4 T cell receptor beta chains below come from one sample, sequenced in a study of T cells after posttransplantation cyclophosphamide. TCRdb's copy holds only in-frame clones and misses some; the assay was immunoSEQ multiplex PCR. The sample lists some 20,000 clones, over 95% occurring once. The naive gate required viable CD3+CD4+ or CD3+CD8+ cells with CCR7+CD45RA+CD45RO-CD95-CD27+CD28+ phenotype. Sequencing was performed on naive CD4+ T cells sorted from PBMCs. The receptor set was obtained from a middle-aged man in good health, CMV-negative, and a related stem cell transplant donor.

The rearrangement joins TRBV27 to TRBJ1-3, with 8 positions matching TRBD1. V shed 5 bases and J 2 bases; nucleotides not matched to a gene: 2. CDR3 length: 14 residues. Germline assignment: CDR1 MNHEY and CDR2 SMNVEV (reference sequence). CDR3 protein: CASSRQGTGNTIYF. In nucleotides, the CDR3 is TGTGCCAGCAGTAGACAGGGGACTGGAAACACCATATATTTT.

The chain is built from TRBV18 and TRBJ1-1; D gene unclear. With 1 base removed from V and 6 bases from J, the gap between germline ends came to 9 bases. CDR3 length: 13 amino acids. Germline V gene lookup returns CDR1 KGHSH and CDR2 LQKENI. The CDR3 nucleotides are TGTGCCAGCTCACCACTAGAGGTGCCTGAAGCTTTCTTT. Translating gives CASSPLEVPEAFF.

The chain uses TRBV7-2 and TRBJ2-1; 7 nucleotides match TRBD2. The CDR3 covers 15 residues. With 5 bases clipped from V and 2 bases from J, the junction kept 6 bases outside the gene matches. The germline CDR1 and CDR2 sequences are SGHTA and FQGNSA. The CDR3 region has the DNA TGTGCCAGCAGCCTCACCGGGACTACCTACAATGAGCAGTTCTTC. This encodes CASSLTGTTYNEQFF.

The chain carries TRBV6-5 and TRBJ2-1; TRBD2 matches at 13 bases. J gave up 7 bases and V 5 bases, and 5 bases lay outside the gene matches. Germline CDR1 and CDR2: MNHEY and SVGAGI. The CDR3 loop spans 15 amino acids. CDR3 DNA sequence: TGTGCCAGCAGTCGGACTAGCGGGAGTAAAAATGAGCAGTTCTTC. Its translation is CASSRTSGSKNEQFF.